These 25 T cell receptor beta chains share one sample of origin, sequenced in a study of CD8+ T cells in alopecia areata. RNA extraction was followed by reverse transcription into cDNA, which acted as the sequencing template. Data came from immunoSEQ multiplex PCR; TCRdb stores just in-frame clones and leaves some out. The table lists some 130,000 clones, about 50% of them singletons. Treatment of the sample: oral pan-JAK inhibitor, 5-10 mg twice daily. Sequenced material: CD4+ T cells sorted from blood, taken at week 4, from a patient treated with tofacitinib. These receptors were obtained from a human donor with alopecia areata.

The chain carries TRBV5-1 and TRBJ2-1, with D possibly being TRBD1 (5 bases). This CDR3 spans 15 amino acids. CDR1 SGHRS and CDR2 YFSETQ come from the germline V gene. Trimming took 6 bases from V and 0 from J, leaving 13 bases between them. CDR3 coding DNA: TGCGCCAGCAAGGGGCAGACGAGCTCCTACAATGAGCAGTTCTTC. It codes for CASKGQTSSYNEQFF.

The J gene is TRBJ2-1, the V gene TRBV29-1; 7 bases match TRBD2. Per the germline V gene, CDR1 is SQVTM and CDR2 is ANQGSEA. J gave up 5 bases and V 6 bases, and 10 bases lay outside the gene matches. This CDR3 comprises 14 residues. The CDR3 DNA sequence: TGCAGCGTGGGGGGGATTACTCCTAACAATGAGCAGTTCTTC. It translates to CSVGGITPNNEQFF.

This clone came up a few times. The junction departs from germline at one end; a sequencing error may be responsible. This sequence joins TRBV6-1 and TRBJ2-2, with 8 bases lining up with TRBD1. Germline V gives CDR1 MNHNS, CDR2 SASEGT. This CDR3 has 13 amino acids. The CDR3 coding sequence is TGTGCCGCGCGGACAGGGAACTCCGGGGAGCTGTTTTTT. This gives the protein CAARTGNSGELFF.

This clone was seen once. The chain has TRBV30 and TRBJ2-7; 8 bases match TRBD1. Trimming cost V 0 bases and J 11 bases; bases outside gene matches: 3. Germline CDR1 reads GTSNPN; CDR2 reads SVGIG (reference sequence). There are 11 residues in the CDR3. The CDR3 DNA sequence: TGTGCCTGGAGTGTAGGGGGACAGGAGTACTTC. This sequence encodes CAWSVGGQEYF.

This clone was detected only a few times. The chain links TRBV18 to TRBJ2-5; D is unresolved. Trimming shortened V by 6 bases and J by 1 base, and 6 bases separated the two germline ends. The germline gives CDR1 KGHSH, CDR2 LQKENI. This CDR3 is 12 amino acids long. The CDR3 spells CASSPSQETQYF. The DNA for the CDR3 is TGTGCCAGCTCTCCCTCCCAAGAGACCCAGTACTTC.

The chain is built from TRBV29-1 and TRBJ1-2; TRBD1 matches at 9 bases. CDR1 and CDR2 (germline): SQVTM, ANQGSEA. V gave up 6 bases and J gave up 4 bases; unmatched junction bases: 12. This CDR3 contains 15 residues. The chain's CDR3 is CSVASAGTGIYGYTF. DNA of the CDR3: TGCAGCGTCGCTTCGGCGGGGACAGGGATCTATGGCTACACCTTC.

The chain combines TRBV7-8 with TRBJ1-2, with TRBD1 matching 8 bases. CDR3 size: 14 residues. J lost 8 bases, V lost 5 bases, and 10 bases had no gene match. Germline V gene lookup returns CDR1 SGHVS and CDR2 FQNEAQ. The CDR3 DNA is TGTGCCAGCAGCCCCTATACAGGGGGTAAAGGCTACACCTTC. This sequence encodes CASSPYTGGKGYTF.

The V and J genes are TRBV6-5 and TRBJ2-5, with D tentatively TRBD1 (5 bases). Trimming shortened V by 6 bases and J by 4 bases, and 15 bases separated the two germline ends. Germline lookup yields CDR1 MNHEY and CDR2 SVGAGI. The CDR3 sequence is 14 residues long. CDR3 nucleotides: TGTGCCAGCAGCCGCAGGGCCCCCGGAGAGACCCAGTACTTC. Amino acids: CASSRRAPGETQYF.

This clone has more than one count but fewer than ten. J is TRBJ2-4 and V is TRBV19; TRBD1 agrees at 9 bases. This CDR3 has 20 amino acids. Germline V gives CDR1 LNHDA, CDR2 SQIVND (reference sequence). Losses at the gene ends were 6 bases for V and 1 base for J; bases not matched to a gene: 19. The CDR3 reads CASSLRPFTEGTGAKNIQYF. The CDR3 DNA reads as TGTGCCAGTAGCCTTCGGCCCTTCACCGAGGGGACAGGGGCCAAAAACATTCAGTACTTC.

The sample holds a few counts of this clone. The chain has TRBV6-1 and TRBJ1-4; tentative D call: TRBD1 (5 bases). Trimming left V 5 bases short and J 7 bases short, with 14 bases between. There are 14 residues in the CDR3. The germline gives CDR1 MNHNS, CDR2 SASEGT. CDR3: CASSSGTATEKLFF. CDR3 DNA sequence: TGTGCCAGCAGTTCCGGGACGGCTACTGAAAAACTGTTTTTT.

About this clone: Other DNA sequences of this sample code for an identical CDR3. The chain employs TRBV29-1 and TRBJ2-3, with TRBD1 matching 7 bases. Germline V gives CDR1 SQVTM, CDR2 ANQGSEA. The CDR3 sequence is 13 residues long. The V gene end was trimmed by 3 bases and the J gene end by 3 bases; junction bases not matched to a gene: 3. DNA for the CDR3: TGCAGCGTTGACCGGGACAGTACAGATACGCAGTATTTT. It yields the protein CSVDRDSTDTQYF.

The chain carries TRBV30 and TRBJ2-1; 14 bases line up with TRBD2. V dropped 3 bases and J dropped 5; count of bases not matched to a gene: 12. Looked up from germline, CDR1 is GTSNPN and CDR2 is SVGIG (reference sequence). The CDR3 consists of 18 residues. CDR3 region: CAWRKRLGTSGSDNEQFF. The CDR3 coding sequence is TGTGCCTGGAGAAAGAGATTAGGGACTAGCGGGAGCGACAATGAGCAGTTCTTC.

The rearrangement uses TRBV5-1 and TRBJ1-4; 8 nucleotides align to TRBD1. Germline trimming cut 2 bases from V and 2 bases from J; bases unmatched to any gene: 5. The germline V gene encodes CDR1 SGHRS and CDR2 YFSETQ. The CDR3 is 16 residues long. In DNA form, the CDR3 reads TGCGCCAGCAGCTTCCAGGGGGCTGGCACTAATGAAAAACTGTTTTTT. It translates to CASSFQGAGTNEKLFF.

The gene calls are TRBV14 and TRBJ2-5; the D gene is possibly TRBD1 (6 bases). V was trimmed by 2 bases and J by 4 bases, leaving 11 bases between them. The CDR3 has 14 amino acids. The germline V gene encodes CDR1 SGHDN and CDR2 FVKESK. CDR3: CASSQPDRLETQYF. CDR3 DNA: TGTGCCAGCAGCCAACCCGACAGGCTAGAGACCCAGTACTTC.

CDR3 sequence reads: CSVVEIGDQLTDTQYF. The CDR3 DNA reads as TGCAGCGTTGTAGAGATAGGGGACCAACTCACAGATACGCAGTATTTT. The chain links TRBV29-1 to TRBJ2-3; D possibly uses TRBD1 or TRBD2 (5 bases each). Per germline, CDR1 SQVTM and CDR2 ANQGSEA. CDR3 length equals 16 residues. V lost 4 bases and J 2 bases, leaving 19 bases between the germline ends.

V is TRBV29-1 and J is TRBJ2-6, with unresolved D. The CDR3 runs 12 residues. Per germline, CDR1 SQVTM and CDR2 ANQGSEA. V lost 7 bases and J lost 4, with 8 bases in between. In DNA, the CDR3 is TGCAGCGCCCTAGGGGGGGCCAACGTCCTGACTTTC. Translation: CSALGGANVLTF.

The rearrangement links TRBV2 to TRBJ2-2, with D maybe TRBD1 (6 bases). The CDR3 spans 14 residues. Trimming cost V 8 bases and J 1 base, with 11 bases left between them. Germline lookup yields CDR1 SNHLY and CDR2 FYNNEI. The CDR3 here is CASSPGQNTGELFF. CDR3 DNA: TGTGCCAGCTCTCCGGGACAGAACACCGGGGAGCTGTTTTTT.

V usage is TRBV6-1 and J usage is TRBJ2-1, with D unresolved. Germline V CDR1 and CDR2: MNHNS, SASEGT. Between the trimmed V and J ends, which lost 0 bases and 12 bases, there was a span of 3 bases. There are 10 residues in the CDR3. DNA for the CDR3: TGTGCCAGCAGTGAAGCGTCGCAGTTCTTC. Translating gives CASSEASQFF.

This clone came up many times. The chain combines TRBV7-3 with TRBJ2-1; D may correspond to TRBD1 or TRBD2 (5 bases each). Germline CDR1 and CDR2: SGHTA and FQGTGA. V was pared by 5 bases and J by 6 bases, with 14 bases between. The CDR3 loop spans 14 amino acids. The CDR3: CASSPLGTTNEQFF. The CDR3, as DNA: TGTGCCAGCAGCCCGTTGGGGACCACCAATGAGCAGTTCTTC.

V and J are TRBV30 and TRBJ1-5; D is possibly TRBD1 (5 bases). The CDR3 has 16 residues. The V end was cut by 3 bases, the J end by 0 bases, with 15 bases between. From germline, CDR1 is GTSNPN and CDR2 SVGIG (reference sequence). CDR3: CAWSAKGTYSNQPQHF. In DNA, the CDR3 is TGTGCCTGGAGCGCTAAGGGGACTTATAGCAATCAGCCCCAGCATTTT.

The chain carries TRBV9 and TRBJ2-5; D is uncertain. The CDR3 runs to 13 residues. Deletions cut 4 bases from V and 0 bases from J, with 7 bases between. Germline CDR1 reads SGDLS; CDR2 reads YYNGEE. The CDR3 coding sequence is TGTGCCAGCAGCACCTCGTACCAAGAGACCCAGTACTTC. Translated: CASSTSYQETQYF.

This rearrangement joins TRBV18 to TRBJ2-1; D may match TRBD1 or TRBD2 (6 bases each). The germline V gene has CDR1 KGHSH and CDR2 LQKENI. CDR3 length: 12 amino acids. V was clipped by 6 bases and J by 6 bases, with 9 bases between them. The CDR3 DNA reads TGTGCCAGCTCGAGGGGGGTCAATGAGCAGTTCTTC. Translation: CASSRGVNEQFF. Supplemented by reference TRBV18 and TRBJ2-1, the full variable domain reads NAGVMQNPRHLVRRRGQEARLRCSPMKGHSHVYWYRQLPEEGLKFMVYLQKENIIDESGMPKERFSAEFPKEGPSILRIQQVVRGDSAAYFCASSRGVNEQFFGPGTRLTVL.

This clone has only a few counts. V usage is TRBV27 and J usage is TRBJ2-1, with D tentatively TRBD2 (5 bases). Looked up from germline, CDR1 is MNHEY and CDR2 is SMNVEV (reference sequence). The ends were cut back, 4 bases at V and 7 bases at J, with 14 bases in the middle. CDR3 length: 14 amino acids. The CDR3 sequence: CASSSHGVRNEQFF. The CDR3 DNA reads TGTGCCAGCAGTTCCCACGGGGTGCGTAATGAGCAGTTCTTC.

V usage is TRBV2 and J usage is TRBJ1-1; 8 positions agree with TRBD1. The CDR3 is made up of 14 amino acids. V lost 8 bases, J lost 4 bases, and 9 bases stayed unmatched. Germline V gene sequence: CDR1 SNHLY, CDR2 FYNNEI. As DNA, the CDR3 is TGTGCCAGCCCCCCCCGACAGGGGAGCACTGAAGCTTTCTTT. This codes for CASPPRQGSTEAFF. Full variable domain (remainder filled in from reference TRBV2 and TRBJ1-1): EPEVTQTPSHQVTQMGQEVILRCVPISNHLYFYWYRQILGQKVEFLVSFYNNEISEKSEIFDDQFSVERPDGSNFTLKIRSTKLEDSAMYFCASPPRQGSTEAFFGQGTRLTVV.

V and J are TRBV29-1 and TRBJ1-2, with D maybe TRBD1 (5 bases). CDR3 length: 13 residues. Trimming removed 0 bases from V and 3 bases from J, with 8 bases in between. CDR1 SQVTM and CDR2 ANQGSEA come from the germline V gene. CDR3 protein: CSVEDWGDYGYTF. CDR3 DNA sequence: TGCAGCGTTGAAGACTGGGGGGACTATGGCTACACCTTC. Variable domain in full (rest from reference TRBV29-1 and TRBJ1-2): SAVISQKPSRDICQRGTSLTIQCQVDSQVTMMFWYRQQPGQSLTLIATANQGSEATYESGFVIDKFPISRPNLTFSTLTVSNMSPEDSSIYLCSVEDWGDYGYTFGSGTRLTVV.